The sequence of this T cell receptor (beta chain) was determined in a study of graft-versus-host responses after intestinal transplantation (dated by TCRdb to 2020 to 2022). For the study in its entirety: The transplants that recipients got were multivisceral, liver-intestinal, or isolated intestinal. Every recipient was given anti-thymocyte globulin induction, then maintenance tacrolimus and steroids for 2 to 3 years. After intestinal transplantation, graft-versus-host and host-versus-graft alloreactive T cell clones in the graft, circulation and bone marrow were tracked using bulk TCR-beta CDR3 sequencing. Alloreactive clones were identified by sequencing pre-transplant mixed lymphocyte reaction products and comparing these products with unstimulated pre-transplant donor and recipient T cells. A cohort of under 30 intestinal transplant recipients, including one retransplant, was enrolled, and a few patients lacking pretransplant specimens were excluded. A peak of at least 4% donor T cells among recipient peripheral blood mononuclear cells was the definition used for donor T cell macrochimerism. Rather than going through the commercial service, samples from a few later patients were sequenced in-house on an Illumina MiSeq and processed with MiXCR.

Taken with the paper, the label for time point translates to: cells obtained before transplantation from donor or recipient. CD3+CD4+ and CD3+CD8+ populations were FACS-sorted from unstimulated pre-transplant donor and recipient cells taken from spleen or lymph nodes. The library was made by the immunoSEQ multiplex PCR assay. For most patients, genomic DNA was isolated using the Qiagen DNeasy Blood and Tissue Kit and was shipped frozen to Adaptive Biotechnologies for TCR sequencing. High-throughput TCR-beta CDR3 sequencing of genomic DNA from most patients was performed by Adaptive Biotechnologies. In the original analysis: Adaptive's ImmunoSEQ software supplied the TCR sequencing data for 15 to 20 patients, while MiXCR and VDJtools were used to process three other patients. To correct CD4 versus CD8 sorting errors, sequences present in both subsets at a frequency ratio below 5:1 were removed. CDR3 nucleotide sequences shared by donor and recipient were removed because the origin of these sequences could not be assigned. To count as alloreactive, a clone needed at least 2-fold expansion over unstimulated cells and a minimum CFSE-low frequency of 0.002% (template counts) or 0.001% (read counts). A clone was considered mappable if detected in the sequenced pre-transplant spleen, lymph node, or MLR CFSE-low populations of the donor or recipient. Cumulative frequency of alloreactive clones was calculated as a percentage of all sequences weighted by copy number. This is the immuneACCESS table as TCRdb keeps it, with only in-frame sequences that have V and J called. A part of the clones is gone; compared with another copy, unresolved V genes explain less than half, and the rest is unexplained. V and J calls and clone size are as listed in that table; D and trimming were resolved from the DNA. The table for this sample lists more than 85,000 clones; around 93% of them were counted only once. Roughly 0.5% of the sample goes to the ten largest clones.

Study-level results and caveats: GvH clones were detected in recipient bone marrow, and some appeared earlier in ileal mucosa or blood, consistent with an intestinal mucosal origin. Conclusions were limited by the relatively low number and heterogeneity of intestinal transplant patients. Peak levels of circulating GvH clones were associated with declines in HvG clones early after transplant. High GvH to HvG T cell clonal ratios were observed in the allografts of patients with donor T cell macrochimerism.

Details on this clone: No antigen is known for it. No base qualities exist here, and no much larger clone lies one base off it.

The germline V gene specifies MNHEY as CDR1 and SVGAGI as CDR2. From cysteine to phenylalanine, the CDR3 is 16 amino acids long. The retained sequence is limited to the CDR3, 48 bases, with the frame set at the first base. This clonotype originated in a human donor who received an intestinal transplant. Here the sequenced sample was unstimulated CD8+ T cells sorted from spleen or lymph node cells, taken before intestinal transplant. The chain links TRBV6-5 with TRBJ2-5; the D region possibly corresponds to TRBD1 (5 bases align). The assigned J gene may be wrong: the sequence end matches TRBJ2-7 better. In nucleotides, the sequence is TGTGCCAGCAGTTACTCGATCCCCAGGGCCTACTACGAGCAGTACTTC. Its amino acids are CASSYSIPRAYYEQYF.